Below, 24 T cell receptor beta chains from the same sample are listed, as sequenced in a study of blood T cell repertoires in COVID-19 (dated by TCRdb to 2019 to 2021). Preparation of the library involved the immunoSEQ multiplex PCR assay. In its TCRdb copy, this immuneACCESS table keeps in-frame sequences only and misses some clones. Where compared with another copy, unresolved V genes explain less than half of these, and the others have no known cause. This sample holds more than 300,000 clones; roughly nine tenths were observed only once. About 0.9% of the sample lies in the top ten. The sample taken for sequencing was PBMCs or T cells enriched from blood (not recorded which). These receptors came from a woman in her thirties or forties who had been exposed to COVID-19.

This clone occurred a few times. Different DNA sequences within this sample yield the same CDR3. The V and J genes are TRBV7-9 and TRBJ1-1; 7 bases line up with TRBD1. There are 14 residues in the CDR3. The V segment lost 5 bases and the J segment 5 bases; nucleotides outside the gene matches: 8. Per the germline V gene, CDR1 is SEHNR and CDR2 is FQNEAQ (reference sequence). This CDR3 reads CASSLTGVRTEAFF. The CDR3 nucleotides read TGTGCCAGCAGCCTTACAGGGGTAAGGACTGAAGCTTTCTTT.

The chain joins TRBV15 to TRBJ1-4; tentatively, D is TRBD1 (6 bases). V lost 1 base and J 6 bases, leaving 12 bases between the germline ends. Germline-derived CDR1 and CDR2 are LNHNV and YYDKDF (reference sequence). CDR3 size: 15 residues. The CDR3 sequence is CATSRGGKGDEKLFF. In DNA, the CDR3 is TGTGCCACCAGCAGAGGGGGGAAGGGGGATGAAAAACTGTTTTTT. Full variable domain (remainder filled in from reference TRBV15 and TRBJ1-4): DAMVIQNPRYQVTQFGKPVTLSCSQTLNHNVMYWYQQKSSQAPKLLFHYYDKDFNNEADTPDNFQSRRPNTSFCFLDIRSPGLGDTAMYLCATSRGGKGDEKLFFGSGTQLSVL.

The rearrangement links TRBV19 to TRBJ2-5, with 9 nucleotides matching TRBD1. V was clipped by 3 bases and J by 1 base; unmatched bases: 9. CDR3 length equals 17 residues. Germline V gene data show CDR1 as LNHDA and CDR2 as SQIVND (reference sequence). CDR3 nucleotides: TGTGCCAGTAGTATTTTGGGACAGGGTTTTGGCCAAGAGACCCAGTACTTC. It translates to CASSILGQGFGQETQYF.

This sequence joins TRBV20-1 and TRBJ1-6; D ambiguous. The V end was cut by 6 bases, the J end by 11 bases, with 8 bases between. The germline V gene has CDR1 DFQATT and CDR2 SNEGSKA (reference sequence). There are 10 residues in the CDR3. The CDR3 loop is CSALGPPLHF. CDR3 sequence (DNA): TGCAGTGCCCTTGGGCCACCCCTCCACTTT.

The chain has TRBV12-3 or TRBV12-4 and TRBJ1-1; TRBD1 matches 9 bases. With 6 bases clipped from V and 7 bases from J, the junction kept 6 bases outside the gene matches. This CDR3 is 13 amino acids long. The CDR3 region is CASRVQGAFEAFF. DNA for the CDR3: TGTGCCAGCAGAGTACAGGGGGCTTTTGAAGCTTTCTTT.

The V gene is TRBV5-3, the J gene TRBJ1-2; D not certain. TRBV5-3 is flagged as an ORF with uncertain function. V shed 0 bases and J shed 8 bases, with 23 bases lying between them. There are 17 residues in the CDR3. The CDR3 here is CARSLAPTERNPHGYTF. In DNA form, the CDR3 reads TGTGCCAGAAGCTTGGCCCCCACAGAGAGAAACCCCCACGGCTACACCTTC.

The chain recombines TRBV12-3 or TRBV12-4 with TRBJ1-6; D is uncertain. The CDR3 has 13 residues. The germline V and J ends were trimmed by 1 base and 7 bases, with 5 bases remaining between them. The CDR3: CASSLGGNSPLHF. CDR3 bases: TGTGCCAGCAGTTTAGGAGGGAATTCACCCCTCCACTTT.

The gene calls are TRBV14 and TRBJ2-7; D is perhaps TRBD1 (5 bases). The CDR3 is 14 amino acids. Between the trimmed V and J ends, which lost 4 bases and 3 bases, there was a span of 13 bases. Germline V CDR1 and CDR2: SGHDN, FVKESK. CDR3 sequence reads: CASSLRQSYYEQYF. The CDR3 nucleotides read TGTGCCAGCAGCCTCCGACAGAGTTACTACGAGCAGTACTTC.

The rearrangement joins TRBV7-2 to TRBJ2-1, with TRBD2 as a possible D gene (5 bases). Trimming stripped 5 bases from V and 4 bases from J, with 15 bases between. CDR3 size: 15 residues. Germline lookup yields CDR1 SGHTA and CDR2 FQGNSA. The CDR3 spells CASSPGVAGYNEQFF. The CDR3 DNA reads as TGTGCCAGCAGCCCTGGGGTGGCGGGTTACAATGAGCAGTTCTTC.

The rearrangement uses TRBV14 and TRBJ1-5; no reliable D call. This CDR3 spans 16 amino acids. Germline V gene sequence: CDR1 SGHDN, CDR2 FVKESK. V gave up 1 base and J gave up 6 bases, with 16 bases separating them. CDR3 nucleotide sequence: TGTGCCAGCAGCCAAGGGTTGGAGGGCGGTGGTCAGCCCCAGCATTTT. Translating it yields CASSQGLEGGGQPQHF.

This chain joins TRBV9 and TRBJ2-6, with 8 bases that match TRBD2. V gave up 8 bases and J gave up 0 bases; unmatched junction bases: 10. The CDR3 is 17 residues long. Germline assignment: CDR1 SGDLS and CDR2 YYNGEE. The CDR3 reads CASKGTSGNSGANVLTF. CDR3 in DNA: TGTGCCAGTAAGGGAACTAGCGGTAACTCTGGGGCCAACGTCCTGACTTTC.

The rearrangement uses TRBV7-9 and TRBJ1-5; D call uncertain. CDR3 size: 12 residues. Germline CDR1 and CDR2: SEHNR and FQNEAQ (reference sequence). Trimming cost V 2 bases and J 5 bases, with 4 bases left between them. CDR3 nucleotide sequence: TGTGCCAGCAGCTTACTAGATCAGCCCCAGCATTTT. It translates to CASSLLDQPQHF.

V usage is TRBV11-3 and J usage is TRBJ2-1; 9 bases are shared with TRBD2. This CDR3 region has 15 residues. Germline CDR1 reads SGHNT; CDR2 reads YENEEA. Trimming removed 1 base from V and 4 bases from J; junction bases left unmatched: 2. CDR3 in amino acids: CASSLALAGYNEQFF. The CDR3 DNA reads TGTGCCAGCAGCTTAGCCCTAGCGGGATACAATGAGCAGTTCTTC.

This clone showed up just a few times. The CDR3, as DNA: TGTGCCAGCAGCTCTGACAGGGTCGCGCAGTATTTT. Encoded protein: CASSSDRVAQYF. This chain joins TRBV7-3 and TRBJ2-3, with TRBD1 matching 7 bases. The CDR3 runs to 12 residues. Germline CDR1 reads SGHTA; CDR2 reads FQGTGA. Trimming at V came to 4 bases and at J to 10 bases, leaving 5 bases not matched to a gene.

The chain links TRBV19 to TRBJ1-6, with 9 bases lining up with TRBD1. CDR1 is LNHDA and CDR2 is SQIVND in the germline V gene (reference sequence). With V trimmed by 3 bases and J by 10 bases, 10 bases remained unmatched. The length of the CDR3 is 16 residues. The CDR3 region is CASSMLSGTGQSPLHF. The CDR3 region has the DNA TGTGCCAGTAGTATGCTTTCCGGGACAGGGCAGTCACCCCTCCACTTT.

This clone appeared once. The chain couples TRBV12-5 to TRBJ1-2; D ambiguous. This CDR3 is built from 14 residues. V dropped 4 bases and J dropped 2 bases, with 11 bases sitting between them. From germline, CDR1 is LGHNT and CDR2 FRNRAP. The CDR3 coding sequence is TGTGCTAGTGGTTCGGACGGGAGGAACTATGGCTACACCTTC. It translates to CASGSDGRNYGYTF.

The chain couples TRBV19 to TRBJ1-1; a weak D match, TRBD1 (6 bases). The CDR3 runs to 14 residues. The V gene lost 2 bases and the J gene lost 3 bases, with 10 bases spanning the gap. Germline V gene sequence: CDR1 LNHDA, CDR2 SQIVND (reference sequence). CDR3 coding DNA: TGTGCCAGTAGTATACTCGCAGGGGACACTGAAGCTTTCTTT. This codes for CASSILAGDTEAFF.

To note about this clone: The junction does not match germline at one end; this may be a read error. This chain uses TRBV11-3 with TRBJ2-7; 12 bases are shared with TRBD2. The CDR3 sequence is 15 residues long. Per the germline V gene, CDR1 is SGHNT and CDR2 is YENEEA. CDR3 protein: CASSRLAGVSNEQYF. The CDR3 DNA reads as TGTGCCAGCAGCCGACTAGCGGGAGTCTCCAACGAGCAGTACTTC.

This chain joins TRBV7-3 and TRBJ2-1; 10 bases align to TRBD2. This CDR3 comprises 19 residues. V trimming: 8 bases; J trimming: 3 bases; junction bases outside the gene matches: 19. Germline CDR1 reads SGHTA; CDR2 reads FQGTGA. This CDR3 is CASQKSGLAMSPNYNEQFF. The CDR3 coding sequence is TGTGCCAGCCAAAAGTCGGGACTAGCGATGTCACCCAACTACAATGAGCAGTTCTTC.

This rearrangement joins TRBV3-1 (or the pseudogene TRBV3-2) to TRBJ1-1; 8 nucleotides match TRBD1. The CDR3 length is 14 residues. The V gene end was trimmed by 6 bases and the J gene end by 0 bases; junction bases not matched to a gene: 3. Germline loops: CDR1 LGHDT, CDR2 YNNKEL (reference sequence). The CDR3 sequence: CASSGTGMNTEAFF. Written as DNA, the CDR3 is TGTGCCAGCAGTGGGACAGGTATGAACACTGAAGCTTTCTTT.

This clone was found once. CDR3 DNA: TGTGCCAGCAGCTTAAAGGGACAGGGGGGGGAGTCGAACACTGAAGCTTTCTTT. Its protein product is CASSLKGQGGESNTEAFF. J is TRBJ1-1 and V is TRBV7-2; 11 bases fit TRBD1. The CDR3 totals 18 residues. The trim removed 2 bases at V and 1 base at J, leaving 9 bases unmatched. CDR1 SGHTA and CDR2 FQGNSA come from the germline V gene.

The chain is built from TRBV6-6 and TRBJ2-7, with TRBD1 as a possible D gene (6 bases). The length of the CDR3 is 14 residues. V was trimmed by 7 bases and J by 7 bases, leaving 20 bases between them. Per germline, CDR1 MNHNY and CDR2 SVGAGI (reference sequence). CDR3 sequence reads: CASILGGAGEEQYF. DNA of the CDR3: TGTGCCAGCATTCTAGGTGGGGCAGGGGAAGAGCAGTACTTC.

As DNA, the CDR3 is TGTGCCATCAGCGACGGGACTTCTTGGGCTTTCTTT. Translating gives CAISDGTSWAFF. The rearrangement uses TRBV10-3 and TRBJ1-1, with a weak D call TRBD1 (5 bases). V was pared by 6 bases and J by 11 bases, with 16 bases between. The CDR3 extends over 12 amino acids. Germline V gene lookup returns CDR1 ENHRY and CDR2 SYGVKD.

Worth noting for this clone: Other DNA sequences of this sample code for an identical CDR3. This chain joins TRBV27 and TRBJ1-2, with 8 bases aligning to TRBD1. The CDR3 is 14 residues long. V was clipped by 2 bases and J by 5 bases; unmatched bases: 4. Germline CDR1 MNHEY, CDR2 SMNVEV (reference sequence). The DNA of the CDR3 is TGTGCCAGCAGTTTAGGACAGGGAGTGTATGGCTACACCTTC. The encoded protein is CASSLGQGVYGYTF.